This T cell receptor beta chain appears in the sequencing data of a study of radiotherapy plus CTLA-4 blockade in lung cancer. Turning to the study itself: Disease control was seen in about 30% of patients, objective responses in 15% to 20%. The study, taken as a whole, reports: Early blood T cell clone changes and increased post-radiation serum interferon-beta were reportedly the strongest response predictors. The study found tumor-derived TCR clones expanded in blood after radiotherapy plus ipilimumab.

Clones were read by immunoSEQ multiplex PCR, and TCRdb kept only the in-frame ones, dropping some. The sample comprises some 30,000 clones, 79% of which are singletons, and approximately 15% rests with the top ten. This clone was seen just once. Antigen specificity is unknown. This TCR derives from a human donor with non-small cell lung cancer that progressed on radiotherapy plus ipilimumab. The starting material was peripheral blood, obtained from a patient treated with radiotherapy plus ipilimumab.

The CDR3 protein is CASGMGTEAFF. DNA of the CDR3: TGTGCCAGCGGGATGGGCACTGAAGCTTTCTTT. The chain has TRBV6-6 and TRBJ1-1; D is unresolved. Germline V lookup: CDR1 MNHNY, CDR2 SVGAGI (reference sequence). CDR3 length: 11 amino acids. V lost 8 bases, J lost 4 bases, and 8 bases lay in between.